The clone carrying this T cell receptor (beta chain) showed up many times. Antigen unknown. V lost 4 bases and J lost 3; bases outside the gene matches: 1. Germline lookup yields CDR1 MNHEY and CDR2 SMNVEV (reference sequence). The CDR3 totals 13 residues. The 5'RACE method, run with constant-segment primers, produced TCR alpha and TCR beta cDNA libraries (carrying sample barcodes and UMIs). A single record per CDR3 protein comes from TCRdb applying MiXCR to the 5' RACE reads. The table includes some 210,000 distinct CDR3 sequences, about 18% detected once. The data belong to a study of T-cell memory formation after mild COVID-19. About the study: Clusters were largely donor specific.

Study-wide results and caveats: Contracting CD4+ clones were located mainly in CM and EM, and CD8+ clones in EMRA.

This chain joins TRBV27 and TRBJ2-3, with TRBD2 matching over 7 bases. Sequenced material: PBMCs or a T cell subset sorted from them (not recorded which). The clonotype originates from an adult woman who had mild COVID-19 (a few samples of this study predate the infection). Cell type and time point are not known. CDR3 amino acids: CASSSSGTDTQYF. DNA of the CDR3: TGTGCCAGCAGTTCTAGCGGTACAGATACGCAGTATTTT.